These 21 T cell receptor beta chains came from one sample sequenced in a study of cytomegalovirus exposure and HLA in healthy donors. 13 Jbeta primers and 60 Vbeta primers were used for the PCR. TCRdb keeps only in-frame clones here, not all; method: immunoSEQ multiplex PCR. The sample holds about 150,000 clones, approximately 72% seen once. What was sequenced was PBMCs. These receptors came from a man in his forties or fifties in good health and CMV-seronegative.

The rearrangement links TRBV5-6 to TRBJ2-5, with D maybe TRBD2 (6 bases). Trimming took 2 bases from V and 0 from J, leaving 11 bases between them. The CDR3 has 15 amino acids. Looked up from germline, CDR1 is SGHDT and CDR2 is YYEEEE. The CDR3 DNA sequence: TGTGCCAGCAGCTTCATAGCGGAGTACCAAGAGACCCAGTACTTC. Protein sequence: CASSFIAEYQETQYF. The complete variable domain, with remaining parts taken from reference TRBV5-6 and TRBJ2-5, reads DAGVTQSPTHLIKTRGQQVTLRCSPKSGHDTVSWYQQALGQGPQFIFQYYEEEERQRGNFPDRFSGHQFPNYSSELNVNALLLGDSALYLCASSFIAEYQETQYFGPGTRLLVL.

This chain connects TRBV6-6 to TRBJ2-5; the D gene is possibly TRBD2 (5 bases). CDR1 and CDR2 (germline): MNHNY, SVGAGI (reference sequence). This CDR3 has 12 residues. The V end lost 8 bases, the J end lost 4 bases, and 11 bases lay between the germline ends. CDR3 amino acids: CASGLRVETQYF. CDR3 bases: TGTGCCAGCGGCCTGCGGGTAGAGACCCAGTACTTC.

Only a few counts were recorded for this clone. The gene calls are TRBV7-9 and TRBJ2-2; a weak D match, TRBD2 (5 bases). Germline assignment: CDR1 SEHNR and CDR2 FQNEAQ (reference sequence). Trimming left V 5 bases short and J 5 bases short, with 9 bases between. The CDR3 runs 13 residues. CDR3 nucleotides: TGTGCCAGCAGCACCCCGGGGACCGGGGAGCTGTTTTTT. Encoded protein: CASSTPGTGELFF.

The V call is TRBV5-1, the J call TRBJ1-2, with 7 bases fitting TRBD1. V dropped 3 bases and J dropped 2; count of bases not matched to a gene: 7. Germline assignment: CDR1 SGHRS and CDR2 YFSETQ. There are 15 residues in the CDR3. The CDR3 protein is CASSSFWDRNYGYTF. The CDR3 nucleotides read TGCGCCAGCAGCTCCTTTTGGGACAGAAACTATGGCTACACCTTC.

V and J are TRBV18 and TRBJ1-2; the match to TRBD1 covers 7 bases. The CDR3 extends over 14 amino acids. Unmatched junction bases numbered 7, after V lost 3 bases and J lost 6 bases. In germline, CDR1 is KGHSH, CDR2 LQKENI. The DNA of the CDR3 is TGTGCCAGCTCACCCCTCACGGACAGGCATGGCTACACCTTC. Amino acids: CASSPLTDRHGYTF.

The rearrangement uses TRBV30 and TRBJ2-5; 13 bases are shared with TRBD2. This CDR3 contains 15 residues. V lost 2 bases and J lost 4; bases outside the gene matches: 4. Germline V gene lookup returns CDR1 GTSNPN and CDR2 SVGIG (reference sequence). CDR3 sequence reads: CAWSLLAGGPETQYF. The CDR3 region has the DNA TGTGCCTGGAGTCTACTAGCGGGAGGGCCAGAGACCCAGTACTTC. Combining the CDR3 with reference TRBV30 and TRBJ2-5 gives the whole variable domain SQTIHQWPATLVQPVGSPLSLECTVEGTSNPNLYWYRQAAGRGLQLLFYSVGIGQISSEVPQNLSASRPQDRQFILSSKKLLLSDSGFYLCAWSLLAGGPETQYFGPGTRLLVL.

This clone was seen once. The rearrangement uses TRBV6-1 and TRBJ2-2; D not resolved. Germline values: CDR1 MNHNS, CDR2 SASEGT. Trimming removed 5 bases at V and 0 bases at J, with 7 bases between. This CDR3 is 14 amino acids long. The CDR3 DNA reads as TGTGCCAGCAGTCCAACATCGAACACCGGGGAGCTGTTTTTT. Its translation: CASSPTSNTGELFF.

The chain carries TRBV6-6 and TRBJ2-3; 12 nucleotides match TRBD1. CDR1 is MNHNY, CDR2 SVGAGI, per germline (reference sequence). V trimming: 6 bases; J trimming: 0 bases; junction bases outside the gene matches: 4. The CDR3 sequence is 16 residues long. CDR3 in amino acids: CASSPGTGGSTDTQYF. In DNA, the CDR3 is TGTGCCAGCAGCCCTGGGACAGGGGGCAGCACAGATACGCAGTATTTT.

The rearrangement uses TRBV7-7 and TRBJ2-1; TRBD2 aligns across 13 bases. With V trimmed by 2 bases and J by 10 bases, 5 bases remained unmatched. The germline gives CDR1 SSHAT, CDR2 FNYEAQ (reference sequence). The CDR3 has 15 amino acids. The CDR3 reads CASSLRLAGGNEQFF. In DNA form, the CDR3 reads TGTGCCAGCAGCTTAAGACTAGCGGGAGGAAACGAGCAGTTCTTC.

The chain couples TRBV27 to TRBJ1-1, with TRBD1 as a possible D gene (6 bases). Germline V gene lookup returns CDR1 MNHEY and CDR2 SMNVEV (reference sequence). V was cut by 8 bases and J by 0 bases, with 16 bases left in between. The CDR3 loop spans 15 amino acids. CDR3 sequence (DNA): TGTGCCAGCTCTGTGGACAGAACAATGAACACTGAAGCTTTCTTT. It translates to CASSVDRTMNTEAFF.

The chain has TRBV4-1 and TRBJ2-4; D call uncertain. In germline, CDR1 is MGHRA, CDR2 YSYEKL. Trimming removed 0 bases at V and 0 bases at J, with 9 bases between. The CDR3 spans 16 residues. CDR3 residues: CASSQDTSLAKNIQYF. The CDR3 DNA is TGCGCCAGCAGCCAAGACACAAGTCTAGCCAAAAACATTCAGTACTTC.

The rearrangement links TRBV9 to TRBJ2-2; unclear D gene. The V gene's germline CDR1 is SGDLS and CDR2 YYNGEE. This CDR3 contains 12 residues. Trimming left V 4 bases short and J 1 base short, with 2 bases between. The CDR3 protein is CASSLNTGELFF. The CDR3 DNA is TGTGCCAGCAGCCTGAACACCGGGGAGCTGTTTTTT.

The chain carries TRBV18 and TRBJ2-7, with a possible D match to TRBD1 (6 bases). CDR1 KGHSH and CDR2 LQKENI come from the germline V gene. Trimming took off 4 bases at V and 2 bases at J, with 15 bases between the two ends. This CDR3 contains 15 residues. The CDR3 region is CASSLGYRVPYEQYF. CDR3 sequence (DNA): TGTGCCAGCTCACTTGGGTACAGGGTACCCTACGAGCAGTACTTC.

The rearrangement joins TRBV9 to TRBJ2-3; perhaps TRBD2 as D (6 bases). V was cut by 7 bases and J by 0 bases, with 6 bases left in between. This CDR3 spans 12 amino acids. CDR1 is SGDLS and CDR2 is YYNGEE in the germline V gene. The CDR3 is CASRGSTDTQYF. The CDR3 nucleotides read TGTGCCAGCCGGGGGAGCACAGATACGCAGTATTTT.

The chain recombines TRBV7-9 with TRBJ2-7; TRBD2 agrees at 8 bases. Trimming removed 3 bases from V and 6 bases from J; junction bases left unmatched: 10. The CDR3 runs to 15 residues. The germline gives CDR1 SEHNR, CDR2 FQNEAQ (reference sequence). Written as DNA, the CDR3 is TGTGCCAGCAGCTTGGGGAGCCTAGCGGGTTCCGAGCAGTACTTC. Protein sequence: CASSLGSLAGSEQYF.

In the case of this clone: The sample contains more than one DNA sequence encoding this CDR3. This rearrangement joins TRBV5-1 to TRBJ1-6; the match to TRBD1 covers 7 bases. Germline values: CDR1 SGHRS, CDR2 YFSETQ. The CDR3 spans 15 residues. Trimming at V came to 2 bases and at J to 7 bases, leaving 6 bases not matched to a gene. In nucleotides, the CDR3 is TGCGCCAGCAGCTTAGACAGGGCGGCGAATTCACCCCTCCACTTT. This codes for CASSLDRAANSPLHF.

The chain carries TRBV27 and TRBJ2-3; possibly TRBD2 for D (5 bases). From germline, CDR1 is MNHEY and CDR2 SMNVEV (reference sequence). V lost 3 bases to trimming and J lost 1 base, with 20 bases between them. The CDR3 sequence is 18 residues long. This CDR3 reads CASSFLSLAWKGTDTQYF. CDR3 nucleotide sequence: TGTGCCAGCAGTTTTTTGTCGCTAGCTTGGAAGGGCACAGATACGCAGTATTTT.

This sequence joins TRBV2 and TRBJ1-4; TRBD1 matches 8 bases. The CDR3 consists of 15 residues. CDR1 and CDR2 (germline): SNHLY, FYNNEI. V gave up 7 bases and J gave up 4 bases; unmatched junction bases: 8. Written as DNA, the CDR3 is TGTGCCAGCACGGGACTGACAGGGGTTAATGAAAAACTGTTTTTT. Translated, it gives CASTGLTGVNEKLFF.

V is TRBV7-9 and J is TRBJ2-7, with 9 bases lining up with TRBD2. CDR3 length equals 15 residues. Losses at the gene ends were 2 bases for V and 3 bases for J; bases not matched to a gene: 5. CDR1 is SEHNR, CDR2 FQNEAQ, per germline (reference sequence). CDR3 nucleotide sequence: TGTGCCAGCAGCTTATTAGTAGCGGGAGACTACGAGCAGTACTTC. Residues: CASSLLVAGDYEQYF.

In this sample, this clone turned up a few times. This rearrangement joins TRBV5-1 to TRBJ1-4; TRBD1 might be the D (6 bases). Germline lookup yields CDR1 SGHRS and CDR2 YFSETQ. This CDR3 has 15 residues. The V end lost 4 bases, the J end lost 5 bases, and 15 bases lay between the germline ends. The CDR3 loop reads CASSRVGGRNEKLFF. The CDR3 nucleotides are TGCGCCAGCAGCCGGGTGGGGGGGCGGAATGAAAAACTGTTTTTT.

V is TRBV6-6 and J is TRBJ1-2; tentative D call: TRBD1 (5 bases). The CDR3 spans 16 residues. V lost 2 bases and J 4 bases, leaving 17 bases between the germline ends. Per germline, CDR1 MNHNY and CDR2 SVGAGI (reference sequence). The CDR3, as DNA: TGTGCCAGCAGTTACCCTGAGACTCAGGGCTCCTATGGCTACACCTTC. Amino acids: CASSYPETQGSYGYTF.